The rows below give T cell receptor beta chains drawn from one sample of a study of blood T cell repertoires in COVID-19. Libraries were prepared by immunoSEQ multiplex PCR; TCRdb keeps only in-frame clonotypes and omits some of them. The data hold roughly 400,000 clones, with about 87% observed a single time. Material: peripheral blood. The receptors come from a woman aged 55-75 years with COVID-19, enrolled during active disease. The CDR3 runs from the conserved cysteine through the conserved F or W. The order of the fields is clone size, D gene, J gene, V gene, CDR3 DNA, CDR3 protein. The D gene is left open where the match is weak. Rows give clone size only sometimes, using once, few, many, or a class for an expanded clone.

>-|TRBD1|TRBJ1-5|TRBV2
TGTGCCAGCAGCGGGACAGGGCCCTCAAGAGCCCAGCATTTT
CASSGTGPSRAQHF
>-|-|TRBJ1-1|TRBV18
TGTGCCAGCTCACCACTCGGTCAGAACACTGAAGCTTTCTTT
CASSPLGQNTEAFF
>-|TRBD1|TRBJ1-1|TRBV3-1/TRBV3-2
TGTGCCAGCAGCCAAGCCAGGGGGTGGCCCGAAGCTTTCTTT
CASSQARGWPEAFF
>-|TRBD1|TRBJ1-2|TRBV19
TGTGCCAGTAGCTTAACAGGGGACGACGGCTACACCTTC
CASSLTGDDGYTF
>-|TRBD1|TRBJ2-1|TRBV18
TGTGCCAGCTCCCCGGGACAGGGAAAGGATGAGCAGTTCTTC
CASSPGQGKDEQFF
>-|TRBD1|TRBJ2-1|TRBV13
TGTGCCAGCAGCTTAGCCGGGACAGGGCCCTACAATGAGCAGTTCTTC
CASSLAGTGPYNEQFF
>-|TRBD1|TRBJ1-1|TRBV5-6
TGTGCCAGCAGGCGCGACAGGGGGCTAAAGGTAACTGAAGCTTTCTTT
CASRRDRGLKVTEAFF
>-|TRBD2|TRBJ2-7|TRBV10-3
TGTGCCATCAGTGTGGGGACTAGCGGGGACGAGCAGTACTTC
CAISVGTSGDEQYF
>-|-|TRBJ2-5|TRBV5-1
TGCGCCAGCAGCTTGACTAGCATCGAGACCCAGTACTTC
CASSLTSIETQYF
>-|TRBD1|TRBJ1-1|TRBV10-3
TGTGCCTCGGCCGGGACAGGGAACACTGAAGCTTTCTTT
CASAGTGNTEAFF
>-|TRBD1|TRBJ1-2|TRBV6-5
TGTGCCAGCAGACCCCTTCAGACAGGGCTCTATGGCTACACCTTC
CASRPLQTGLYGYTF
>-|-|TRBJ1-2|TRBV9
TGTGCCAGCAGCACTGCCGCAGGAAACTATGGCTACACCTTC
CASSTAAGNYGYTF
>-|-|TRBJ1-3|TRBV7-6
TGTGCCAGCAGCTTAGATGTCAGGGGTTTAGCTGGAAACACCATATATTTT
CASSLDVRGLAGNTIYF
>-|TRBD2|TRBJ2-3|TRBV11-2
TGTGCCAGCAGCGCTACTAGCGGGGTTTCAGATACGCAGTATTTT
CASSATSGVSDTQYF
>-|TRBD1|TRBJ1-6|TRBV4-1
TGCGCCAGCAGCCACCAATTGACAGGGGGCAGGAATTCACCCCTCCACTTT
CASSHQLTGGRNSPLHF
>-|TRBD1|TRBJ1-3|TRBV25-1
TGTGCCAGCAGTGAAACAGGACAGGGTCCCTCTGGAAACACCATATATTTT
CASSETGQGPSGNTIYF
>-|-|TRBJ1-3|TRBV5-6
TGTGCCAGCAGCTTGATCGGGGGGGGCCTCCCCTCTGGAAACACCATATATTTT
CASSLIGGGLPSGNTIYF
>-|-|TRBJ1-1|TRBV5-5
TGTGCCAGCAGCTTGTGGAAGGGAAAGGGACTTGAAGCTTTCTTT
CASSLWKGKGLEAFF
>-|-|TRBJ1-6|TRBV19
TGTGCCTCCTTAGCGGACGTCGATTCTTCACCCCTCCACTTT
CASLADVDSSPLHF
>-|-|TRBJ1-1|TRBV5-1
TGCGCCAGCAGCTCGGGCAGGGTAATGGGGAACACTGAAGCTTTCTTT
CASSSGRVMGNTEAFF
>-|TRBD2|TRBJ2-3|TRBV5-1
TGCGCCAGCACCAATCTCCCTAGCGGGGGCGGGGGCACAGATACGCAGTATTTT
CASTNLPSGGGGTDTQYF
>-|-|TRBJ2-2|TRBV6-5
TGTGCCAGCAGTTACCGAGGACAGAACACCGGGGAGCTGTTTTTT
CASSYRGQNTGELFF
>few|-|TRBJ2-1|TRBV7-9
TGTGCCAGCAGCTTAGGTAGTTCCAATGAGCAGTTCTTC
CASSLGSSNEQFF
>-|-|TRBJ2-3|TRBV14
TGTGCCAGCAGCCACCAGACTACAGATACGCAGTATTTT
CASSHQTTDTQYF
>-|-|TRBJ1-2|TRBV5-6
TGTGCCAGCAGCTTGACCACGGGGGGGAGTGTAGGCTACACCTTC
CASSLTTGGSVGYTF
>-|-|TRBJ2-3|TRBV19
TGTGCCAGTAGTAGGCAGGGGCCAGATACGCAGTATTTT
CASSRQGPDTQYF
>-|TRBD1|TRBJ1-4|TRBV3-1/TRBV3-2
TGTGCCAGCAGCCAATCCGACAGGGGGGTCAATGAAAAACTGTTTTTT
CASSQSDRGVNEKLFF
>-|-|TRBJ2-7|TRBV3-1/TRBV3-2
TGTGCCAGCAGCCAAGATCGGCAGGGATCCTACGAGCAGTACTTC
CASSQDRQGSYEQYF
>once|-|TRBJ1-1|TRBV5-4
TGTGCCAGCAGCTCACCAGGTGGAGGGCCGAACACTGAAGCTTTCTTT
CASSSPGGGPNTEAFF
>-|-|TRBJ1-2|TRBV18
TGTGCCAGTTCACCACGGCAGGCAGATCGAAACTATGGCTACACCTTC
CASSPRQADRNYGYTF
>-|-|TRBJ2-2|TRBV27
TGTGCCAGCAGGCCCATCCTAGCTGCCGGGGAGCTGTTTTTT
CASRPILAAGELFF
>-|TRBD1|TRBJ1-4|TRBV4-1
TGCGCCAGCAGCCCCGGACAGGGGGTGGCAAAACTGTTTTTT
CASSPGQGVAKLFF
>-|-|TRBJ2-2|TRBV6-2/TRBV6-3
TGTGCCAGCAGTTTCACAGGGAGTCGGGCCGGGGAGCTGTTTTTT
CASSFTGSRAGELFF
>-|-|TRBJ1-5|TRBV19
TGTGCCAGTAGTATAGATGGAACGGGCAGGGCGATCAATCAGCCCCAGCATTTT
CASSIDGTGRAINQPQHF
>-|TRBD1|TRBJ2-1|TRBV12-5
TGTGCTAGTGGTTTGGGGGAGACAGGGAACAATGAGCAGTTCTTC
CASGLGETGNNEQFF
>-|TRBD1|TRBJ1-6|TRBV4-1
TGCGCCAGCAGCGGGAGACAGGGGGCAACCTATAATTCACCCCTCCACTTT
CASSGRQGATYNSPLHF
>-|TRBD1|TRBJ2-2|TRBV30
TGTGCCTGGGCCCCAGGGGGCTACAACACCGGGGAGCTGTTTTTT
CAWAPGGYNTGELFF
>-|-|TRBJ1-1|TRBV28
TGTGCCAGCACAAGACAGGCAAACACTGAAGCTTTCTTT
CASTRQANTEAFF
>-|-|TRBJ1-5|TRBV6-6
TGTGCCAGCAGTTACGACGGGTCGGGGACCCAGCATTTT
CASSYDGSGTQHF
>-|-|TRBJ1-2|TRBV10-3
TGTGCCATCAGTGTGGGCGTGAGAGGGCGCCCTAACTATGGCTACACCTTC
CAISVGVRGRPNYGYTF
>-|-|TRBJ2-7|TRBV7-2
TGTGCCAGCAGCCCAACAGGGCCCTACTACGAGCAGTACTTC
CASSPTGPYYEQYF
>-|-|TRBJ2-3|TRBV24-1
TGTGCCACCAGTGATCCCACCCCGGGGGTGCGGGATACGCAGTATTTT
CATSDPTPGVRDTQYF
>-|-|TRBJ1-2|TRBV7-2
TGTGCCAGCAGCTTAGCGCTAGGGGGTGCCTATGGCTACACCTTC
CASSLALGGAYGYTF
>-|TRBD1|TRBJ2-7|TRBV7-3
TGTGCCAGCAGCTTAGGATTACAGGGGCCGCAGTACTTC
CASSLGLQGPQYF
>once|-|TRBJ1-6|TRBV5-5
TGTGCCAGCAGCTCCTCCCTGAGGCATAATTCACCCCTCCACTTT
CASSSSLRHNSPLHF